This T cell receptor (beta chain) was identified in a study of control samples from healthy donors and cancer patients (dated by TCRdb to between 2020 and 2021). Libraries were built with the immunoSEQ multiplex PCR assay. This immuneACCESS table, as held by TCRdb, lists in-frame sequences with V and J called but not all clones. Of the missing ones, under half trace to an unresolved V gene in checked studies; the others have no known cause. This sample gives over 120,000 clones in total; just under 95% of them show up just once. The top ten clones comprise over 12% of the sample. As concerns this clone: Its antigen remains undetermined. One base away there is no much larger clone; base qualities are not given. The same CDR3 also results from other DNA sequences found in this sample.

The trim is 5 bases for V and 1 base for J, with a gap of 8 bases between the germline ends. For CDR1 and CDR2, the germline V gene lists SGHTA and FQGNSA. The CDR3 spans 13 residues, from the cysteine through the phenylalanine. The CDR3 DNA has 39 bases and is translated from base 1. The rearrangement joined TRBV7-2 to TRBJ2-5; the D call could be TRBD1 or TRBD2, with each sharing 5 bases. The sample was PBMCs. This TCR was recovered from a man in his sixties with colorectal cancer. In nucleotides, the sequence is TGTGCCAGCAGCCTCGGGACCCAAGAGACCCAGTACTTC. It specifies CASSLGTQETQYF.